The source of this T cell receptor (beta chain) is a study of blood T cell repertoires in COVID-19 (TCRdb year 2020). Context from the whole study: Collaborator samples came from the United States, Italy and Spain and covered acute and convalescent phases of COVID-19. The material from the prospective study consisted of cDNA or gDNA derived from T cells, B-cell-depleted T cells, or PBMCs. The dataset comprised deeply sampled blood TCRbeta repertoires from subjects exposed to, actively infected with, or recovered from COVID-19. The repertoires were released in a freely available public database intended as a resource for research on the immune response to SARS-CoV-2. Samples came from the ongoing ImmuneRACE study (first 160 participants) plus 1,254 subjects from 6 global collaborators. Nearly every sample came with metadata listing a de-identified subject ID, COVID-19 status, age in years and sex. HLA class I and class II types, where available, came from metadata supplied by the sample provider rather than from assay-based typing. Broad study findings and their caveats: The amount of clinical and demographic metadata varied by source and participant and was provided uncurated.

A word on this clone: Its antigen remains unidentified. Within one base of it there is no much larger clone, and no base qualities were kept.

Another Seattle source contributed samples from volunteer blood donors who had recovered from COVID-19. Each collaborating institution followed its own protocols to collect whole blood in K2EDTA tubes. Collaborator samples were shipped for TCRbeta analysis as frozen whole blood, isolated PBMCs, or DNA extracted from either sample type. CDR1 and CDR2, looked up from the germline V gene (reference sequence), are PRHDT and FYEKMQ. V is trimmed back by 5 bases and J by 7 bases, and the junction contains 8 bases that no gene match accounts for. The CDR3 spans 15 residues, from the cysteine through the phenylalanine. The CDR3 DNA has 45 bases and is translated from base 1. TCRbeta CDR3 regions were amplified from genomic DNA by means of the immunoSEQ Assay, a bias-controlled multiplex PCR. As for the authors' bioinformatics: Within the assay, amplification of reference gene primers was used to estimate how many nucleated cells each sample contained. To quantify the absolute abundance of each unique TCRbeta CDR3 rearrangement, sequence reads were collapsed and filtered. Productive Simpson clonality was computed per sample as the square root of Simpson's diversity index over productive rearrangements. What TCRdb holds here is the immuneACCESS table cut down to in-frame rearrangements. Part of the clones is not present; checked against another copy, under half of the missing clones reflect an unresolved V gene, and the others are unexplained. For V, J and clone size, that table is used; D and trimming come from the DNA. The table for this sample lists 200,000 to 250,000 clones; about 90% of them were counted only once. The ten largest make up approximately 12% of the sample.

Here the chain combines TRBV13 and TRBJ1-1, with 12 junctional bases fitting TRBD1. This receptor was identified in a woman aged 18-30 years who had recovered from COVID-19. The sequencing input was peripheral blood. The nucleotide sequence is TGTGCCAGCAGCACCGGGACAGGGGGCATGGATGAAGCTTTCTTT. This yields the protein CASSTGTGGMDEAFF.